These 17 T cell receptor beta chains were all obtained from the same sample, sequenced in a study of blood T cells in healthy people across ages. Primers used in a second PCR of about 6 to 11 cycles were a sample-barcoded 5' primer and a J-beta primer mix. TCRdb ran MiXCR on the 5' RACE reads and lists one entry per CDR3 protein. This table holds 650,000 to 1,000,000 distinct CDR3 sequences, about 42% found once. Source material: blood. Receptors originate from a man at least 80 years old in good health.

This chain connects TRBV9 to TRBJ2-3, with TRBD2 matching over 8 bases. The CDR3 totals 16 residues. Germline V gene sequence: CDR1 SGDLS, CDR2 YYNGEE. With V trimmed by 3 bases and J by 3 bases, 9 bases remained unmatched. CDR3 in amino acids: CASSARLASGTDTQYF. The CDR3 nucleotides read TGTGCCAGCAGCGCAAGACTAGCGTCGGGTACAGATACGCAGTATTTT.

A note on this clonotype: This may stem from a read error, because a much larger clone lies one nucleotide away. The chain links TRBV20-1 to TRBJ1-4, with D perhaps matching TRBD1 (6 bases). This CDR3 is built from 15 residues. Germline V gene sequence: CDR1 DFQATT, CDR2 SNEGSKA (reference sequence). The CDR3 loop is CSAHTEGVSNEELFF. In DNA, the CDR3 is TGCAGTGCCCATACAGAGGGGGTGTCTAATGAAGAACTGTTTTTT.

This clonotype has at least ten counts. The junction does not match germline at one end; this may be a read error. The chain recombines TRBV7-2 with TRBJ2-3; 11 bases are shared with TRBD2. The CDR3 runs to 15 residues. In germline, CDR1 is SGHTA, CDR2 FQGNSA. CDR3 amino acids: CASSLELAGADTQYF. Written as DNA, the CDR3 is TGCGCCAGCAGCTTGGAACTAGCGGGAGCAGATACGCAGTATTTT.

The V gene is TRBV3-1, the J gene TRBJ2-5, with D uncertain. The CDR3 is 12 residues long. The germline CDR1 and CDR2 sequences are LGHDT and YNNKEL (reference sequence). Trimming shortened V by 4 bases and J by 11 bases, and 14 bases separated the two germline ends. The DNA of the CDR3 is TGTGCCAGCAGCCTCCAAACACAGCAGCAGTACTTC. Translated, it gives CASSLQTQQQYF.

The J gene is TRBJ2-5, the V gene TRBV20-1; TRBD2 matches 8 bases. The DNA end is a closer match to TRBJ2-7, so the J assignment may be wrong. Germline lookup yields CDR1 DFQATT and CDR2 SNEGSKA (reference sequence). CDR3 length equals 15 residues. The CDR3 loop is CSARAPTGGGYEQYF. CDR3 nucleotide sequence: TGCAGTGCTAGAGCCCCCACGGGGGGGGGATACGAGCAGTACTTC.

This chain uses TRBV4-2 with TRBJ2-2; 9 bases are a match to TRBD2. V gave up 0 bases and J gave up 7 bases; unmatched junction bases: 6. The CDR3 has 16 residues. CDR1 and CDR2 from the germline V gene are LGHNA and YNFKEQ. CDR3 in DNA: TGTGCCAGCAGCCAAGATTTGTCTAGCGGGGTCGGGGAGCTGTTTTTT. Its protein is CASSQDLSSGVGELFF.

CDR3 nucleotide sequence: TGCAGCACTACAGGGAACACCGGGGAGCTGTTTTTT. Encoded protein: CSTTGNTGELFF. V usage is TRBV29-1 and J usage is TRBJ2-2, with D perhaps TRBD1 (5 bases). V was shortened by 8 bases and J by 1 base, with 8 bases between the two germline ends. CDR3 length equals 12 residues. Germline lookup yields CDR1 SQVTM and CDR2 ANQGSEA.

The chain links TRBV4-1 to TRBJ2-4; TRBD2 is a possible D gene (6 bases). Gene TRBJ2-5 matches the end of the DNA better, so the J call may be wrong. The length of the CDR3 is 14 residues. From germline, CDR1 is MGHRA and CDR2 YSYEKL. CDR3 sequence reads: CASSQESGRQTQYF. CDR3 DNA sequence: TGCGCCAGCAGCCAAGAGTCGGGGAGGCAGACCCAGTACTTC.

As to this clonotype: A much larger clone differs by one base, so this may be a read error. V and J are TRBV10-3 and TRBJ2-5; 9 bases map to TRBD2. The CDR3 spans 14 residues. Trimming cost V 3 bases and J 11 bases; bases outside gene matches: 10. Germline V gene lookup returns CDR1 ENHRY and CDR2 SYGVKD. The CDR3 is CAISERASGNEQYF. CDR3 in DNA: TGTGCCATCAGTGAAAGGGCTAGCGGGAATGAGCAGTACTTC.

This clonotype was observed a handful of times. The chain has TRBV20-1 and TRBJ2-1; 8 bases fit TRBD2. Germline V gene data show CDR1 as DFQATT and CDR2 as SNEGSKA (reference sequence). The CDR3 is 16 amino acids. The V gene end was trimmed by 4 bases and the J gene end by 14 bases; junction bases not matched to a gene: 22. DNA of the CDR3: TGCAGTGCTAAGGATCAAGGAGCGGGAGCCTTAGGGGTGGAGTTCTTC. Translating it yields CSAKDQGAGALGVEFF.

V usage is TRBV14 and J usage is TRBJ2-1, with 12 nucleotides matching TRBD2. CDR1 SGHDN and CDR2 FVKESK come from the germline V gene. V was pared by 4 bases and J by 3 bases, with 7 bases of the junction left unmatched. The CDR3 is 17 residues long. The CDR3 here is CASSPRTSGNFYNEQFF. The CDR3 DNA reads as TGTGCCAGCAGCCCCAGGACTAGCGGGAACTTCTACAATGAGCAGTTCTTC.

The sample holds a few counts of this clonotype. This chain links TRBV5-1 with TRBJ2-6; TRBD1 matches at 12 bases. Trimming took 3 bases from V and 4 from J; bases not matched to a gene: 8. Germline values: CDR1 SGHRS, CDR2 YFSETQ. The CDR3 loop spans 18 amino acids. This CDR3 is CASSWAGTGGDGANVLTF. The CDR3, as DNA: TGCGCCAGCAGCTGGGCCGGGACAGGGGGCGACGGGGCCAACGTCCTGACTTTC.

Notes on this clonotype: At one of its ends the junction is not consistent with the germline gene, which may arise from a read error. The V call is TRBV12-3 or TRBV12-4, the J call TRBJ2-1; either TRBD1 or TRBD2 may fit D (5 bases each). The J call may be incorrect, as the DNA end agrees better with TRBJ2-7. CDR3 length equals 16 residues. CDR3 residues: CACSLAGGVSYNEQYF. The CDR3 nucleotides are TGTGCCTGCAGTTTAGCTGGGGGAGTATCCTACAATGAGCAGTACTTC.

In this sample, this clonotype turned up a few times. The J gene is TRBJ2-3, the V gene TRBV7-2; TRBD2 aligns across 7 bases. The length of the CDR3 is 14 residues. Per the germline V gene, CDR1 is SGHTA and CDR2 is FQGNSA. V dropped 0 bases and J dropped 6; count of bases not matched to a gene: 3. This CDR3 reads CASSLAAGVDTQYF. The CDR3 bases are TGTGCCAGCAGCTTAGCGGCGGGAGTGGATACGCAGTATTTT. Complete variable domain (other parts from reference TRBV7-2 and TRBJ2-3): GAGVSQSPSNKVTEKGKDVELRCDPISGHTALYWYRQSLGQGLEFLIYFQGNSAPDKSGLPSDRFSAERTGGSVSTLTIQRTQQEDSAVYLCASSLAAGVDTQYFGPGTRLTVL.

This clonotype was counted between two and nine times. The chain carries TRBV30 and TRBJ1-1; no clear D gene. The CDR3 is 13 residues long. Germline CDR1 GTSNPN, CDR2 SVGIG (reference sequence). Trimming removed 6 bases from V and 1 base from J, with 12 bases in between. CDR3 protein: CACSVGRNTEAFF. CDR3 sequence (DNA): TGTGCCTGTTCCGTCGGCAGGAACACTGAAGCTTTCTTT.

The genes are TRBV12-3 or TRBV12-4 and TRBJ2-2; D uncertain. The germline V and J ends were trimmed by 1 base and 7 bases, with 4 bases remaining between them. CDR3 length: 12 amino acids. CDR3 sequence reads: CASSLEDGELFF. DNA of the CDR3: TGTGCCAGCAGTTTAGAAGACGGGGAGCTGTTTTTT.

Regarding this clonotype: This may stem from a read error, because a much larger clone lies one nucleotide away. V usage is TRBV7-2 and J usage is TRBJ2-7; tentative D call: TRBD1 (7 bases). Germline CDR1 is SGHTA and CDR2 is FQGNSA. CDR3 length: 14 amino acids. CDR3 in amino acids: CAGSKDRTTYEQYF. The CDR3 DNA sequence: TGTGCCGGCAGCAAGGACAGGACTACCTACGAGCAGTACTTC.